This T cell receptor beta chain was obtained from a study of technical replicates of blood from a few donors. Only in-frame clones appear in the TCRdb table, and some are missing; sequencing was by immunoSEQ multiplex PCR. The sample lists 45,000 to 50,000 clones, roughly 92% occurring once. Sequencing input: PBMCs. This receptor was identified in a human donor in good health. Some clones in this sample may be carry-over from other donors' samples.

The CDR3 region is CASSFRTGAREQYF. The CDR3 DNA sequence: TGTGCCAGCAGCTTTAGGACAGGGGCGCGTGAGCAGTACTTC. This chain links TRBV7-8 with TRBJ2-7; 9 bases line up with TRBD1. The germline CDR1 and CDR2 sequences are SGHVS and FQNEAQ. The J segment lost 7 bases and the V segment lost 3 bases, leaving 7 bases of the junction unmatched. This CDR3 is 14 amino acids long.